This T cell receptor (beta chain) appears in the sequencing data of a study of blood T cell repertoires in COVID-19. Study summary: The United States, Italy and Spain supplied acute and convalescent COVID-19 samples. T cells, B-cell-depleted T cells, or PBMCs provided the cDNA or gDNA that served as material.

The CDR3 loop spans 14 amino acids. Germline assignment: CDR1 SGHRS and CDR2 YFSETQ. V lost 3 bases and J 4 bases, leaving 10 bases between the germline ends. As handled by the study authors: How many nucleated cells were present was estimated from reference gene primer amplification. This table comes from immunoSEQ multiplex PCR, and its TCRdb copy is limited to in-frame clones, with some not included. That table gives V, J and clone size, and the DNA gave D and trimming. The table shows about 120,000 clones, with about 82% occurring only once. The rearrangement uses TRBV5-1 and TRBJ1-4, with D maybe TRBD1 (6 bases). The origin of this receptor is a man between 60 and 75 years old with active or convalescent COVID-19. The sample taken for sequencing was peripheral blood. The CDR3 nucleotides are TGCGCCAGCAGCTCGACAGGCTATAATGAAAAACTGTTTTTT. This gives the protein CASSSTGYNEKLFF.